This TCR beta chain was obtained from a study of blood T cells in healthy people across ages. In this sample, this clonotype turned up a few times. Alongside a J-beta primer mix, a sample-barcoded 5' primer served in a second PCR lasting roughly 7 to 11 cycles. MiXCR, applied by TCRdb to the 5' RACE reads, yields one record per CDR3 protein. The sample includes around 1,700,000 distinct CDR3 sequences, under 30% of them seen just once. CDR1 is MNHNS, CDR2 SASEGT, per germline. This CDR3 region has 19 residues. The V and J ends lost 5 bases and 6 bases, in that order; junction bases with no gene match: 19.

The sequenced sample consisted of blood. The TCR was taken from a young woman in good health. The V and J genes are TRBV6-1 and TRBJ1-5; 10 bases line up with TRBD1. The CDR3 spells CASSTLRQGQGMRSQPQHF. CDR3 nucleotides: TGTGCCAGCAGTACCCTCCGGCAGGGACAGGGGATGAGGAGTCAGCCCCAGCATTTT.